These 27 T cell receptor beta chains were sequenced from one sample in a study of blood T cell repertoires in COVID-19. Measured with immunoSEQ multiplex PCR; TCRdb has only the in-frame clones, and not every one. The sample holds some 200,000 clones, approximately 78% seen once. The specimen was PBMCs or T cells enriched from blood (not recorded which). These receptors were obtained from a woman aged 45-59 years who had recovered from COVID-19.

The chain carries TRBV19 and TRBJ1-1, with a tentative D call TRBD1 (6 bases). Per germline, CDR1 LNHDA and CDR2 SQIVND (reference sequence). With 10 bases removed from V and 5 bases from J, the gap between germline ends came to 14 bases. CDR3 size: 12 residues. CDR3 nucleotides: TGTGCCACCCATTCGAGGGGGACTGAAGCTTTCTTT. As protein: CATHSRGTEAFF. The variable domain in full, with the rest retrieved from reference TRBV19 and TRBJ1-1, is DGGITQSPKYLFRKEGQNVTLSCEQNLNHDAMYWYRQDPGQGLRLIYYSQIVNDFQKGDIAEGYSVSREKKESFPLTVTSAQKNPTAFYLCATHSRGTEAFFGQGTRLTVV.

CDR3 sequence reads: CASSRDTNTEAFF. The CDR3 DNA is TGTGCCAGCTCACGTGACACGAACACTGAAGCTTTCTTT. The chain recombines TRBV18 with TRBJ1-1; D unresolved. Germline CDR1 is KGHSH and CDR2 is LQKENI. CDR3 length: 13 amino acids. V lost 4 bases, J lost 1 base, and 7 bases lay in between. Together with reference TRBV18 and TRBJ1-1, the CDR3 gives the full variable domain: NAGVMQNPRHLVRRRGQEARLRCSPMKGHSHVYWYRQLPEEGLKFMVYLQKENIIDESGMPKERFSAEFPKEGPSILRIQQVVRGDSAAYFCASSRDTNTEAFFGQGTRLTVV.

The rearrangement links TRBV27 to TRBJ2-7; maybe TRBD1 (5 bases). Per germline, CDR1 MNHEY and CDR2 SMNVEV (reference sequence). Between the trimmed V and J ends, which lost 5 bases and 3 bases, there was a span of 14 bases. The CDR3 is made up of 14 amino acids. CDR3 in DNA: TGTGCCAGCAGTCCCCAGGGCCTCGGCTACGAGCAGTACTTC. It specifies CASSPQGLGYEQYF.

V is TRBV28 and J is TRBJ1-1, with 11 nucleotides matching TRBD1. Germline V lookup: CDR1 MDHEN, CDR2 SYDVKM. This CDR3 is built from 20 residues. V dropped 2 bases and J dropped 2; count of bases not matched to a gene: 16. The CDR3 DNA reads TGTGCCAGCAGTTTAGGTCCGAGGGGGACAGGGGGATACAAAAACACTGAAGCTTTCTTT. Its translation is CASSLGPRGTGGYKNTEAFF.

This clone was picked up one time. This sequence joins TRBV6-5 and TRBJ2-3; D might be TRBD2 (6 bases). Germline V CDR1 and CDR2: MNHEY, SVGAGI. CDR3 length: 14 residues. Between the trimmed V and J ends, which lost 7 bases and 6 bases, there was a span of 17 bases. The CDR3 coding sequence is TGTGCCAGCACCAAAGCGGGCCCCTCGGATACGCAGTATTTT. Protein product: CASTKAGPSDTQYF.

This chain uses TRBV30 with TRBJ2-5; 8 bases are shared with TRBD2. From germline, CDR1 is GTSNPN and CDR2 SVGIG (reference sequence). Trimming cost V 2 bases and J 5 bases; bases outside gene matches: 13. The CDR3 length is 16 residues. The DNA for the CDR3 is TGTGCCTGGAGTTCAGGTTCTCGCTCGGGGGGGGAGACCCAGTACTTC. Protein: CAWSSGSRSGGETQYF.

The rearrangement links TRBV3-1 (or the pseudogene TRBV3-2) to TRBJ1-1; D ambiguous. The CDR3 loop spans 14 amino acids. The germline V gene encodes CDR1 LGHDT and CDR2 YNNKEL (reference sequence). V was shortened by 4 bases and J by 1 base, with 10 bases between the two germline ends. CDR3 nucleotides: TGTGCCAGCAGCCTTCGCCAACAGAACACTGAAGCTTTCTTT. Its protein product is CASSLRQQNTEAFF.

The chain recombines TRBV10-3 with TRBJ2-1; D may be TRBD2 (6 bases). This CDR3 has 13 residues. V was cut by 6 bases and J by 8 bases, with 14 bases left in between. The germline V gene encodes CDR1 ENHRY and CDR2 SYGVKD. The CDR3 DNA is TGTGCCATCAGGATTACTAGCAGCGATGAGCAGTTCTTC. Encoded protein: CAIRITSSDEQFF.

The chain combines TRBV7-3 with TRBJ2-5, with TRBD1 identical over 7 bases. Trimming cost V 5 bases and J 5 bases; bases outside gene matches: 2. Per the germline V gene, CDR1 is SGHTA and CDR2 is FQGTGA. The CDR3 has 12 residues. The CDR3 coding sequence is TGTGCCAGCAGCCCCAGGGGGGAGACCCAGTACTTC. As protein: CASSPRGETQYF.

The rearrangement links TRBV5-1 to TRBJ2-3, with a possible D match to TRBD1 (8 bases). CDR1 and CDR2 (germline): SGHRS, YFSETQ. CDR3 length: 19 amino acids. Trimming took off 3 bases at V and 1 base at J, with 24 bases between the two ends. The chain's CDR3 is CASSSSTGVAGAGTDTQYF. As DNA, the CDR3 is TGCGCCAGCAGCTCGTCGACAGGGGTCGCGGGAGCCGGCACAGATACGCAGTATTTT. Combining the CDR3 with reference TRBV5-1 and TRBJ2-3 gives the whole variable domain KAGVTQTPRYLIKTRGQQVTLSCSPISGHRSVSWYQQTPGQGLQFLFEYFSETQRNKGNFPGRFSGRQFSNSRSEMNVSTLELGDSALYLCASSSSTGVAGAGTDTQYFGPGTRLTVL.

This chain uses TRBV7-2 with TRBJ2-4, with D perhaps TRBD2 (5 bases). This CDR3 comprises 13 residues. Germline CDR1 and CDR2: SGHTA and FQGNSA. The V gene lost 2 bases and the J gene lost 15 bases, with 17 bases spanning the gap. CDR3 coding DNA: TGTGCCAGCAGCTTATTTCGAGCGGACCAGCCGTACTTC. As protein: CASSLFRADQPYF.

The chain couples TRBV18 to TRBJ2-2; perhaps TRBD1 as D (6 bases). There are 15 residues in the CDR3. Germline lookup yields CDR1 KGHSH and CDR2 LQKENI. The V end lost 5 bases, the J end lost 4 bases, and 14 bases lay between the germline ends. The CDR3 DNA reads TGTGCCAGCTCATTAGCACAGGGCGGCACCGGGGAGCTGTTTTTT. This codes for CASSLAQGGTGELFF. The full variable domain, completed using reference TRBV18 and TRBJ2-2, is NAGVMQNPRHLVRRRGQEARLRCSPMKGHSHVYWYRQLPEEGLKFMVYLQKENIIDESGMPKERFSAEFPKEGPSILRIQQVVRGDSAAYFCASSLAQGGTGELFFGEGSRLTVL.

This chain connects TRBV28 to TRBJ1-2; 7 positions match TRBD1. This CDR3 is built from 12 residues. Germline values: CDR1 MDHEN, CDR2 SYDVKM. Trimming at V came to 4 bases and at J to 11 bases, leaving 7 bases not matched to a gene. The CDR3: CASSSGTEIYTF. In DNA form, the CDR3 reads TGTGCCAGCAGTTCCGGGACAGAGATTTACACCTTC.

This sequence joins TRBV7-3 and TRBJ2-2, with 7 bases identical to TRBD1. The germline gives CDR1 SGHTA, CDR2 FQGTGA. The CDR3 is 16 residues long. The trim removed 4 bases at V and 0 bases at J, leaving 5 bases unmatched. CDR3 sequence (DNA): TGTGCCAGCAGCTCATCCGGGACAGCGAACACCGGGGAGCTGTTTTTT. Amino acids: CASSSSGTANTGELFF. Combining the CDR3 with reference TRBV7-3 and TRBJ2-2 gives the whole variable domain GAGVSQTPSNKVTEKGKYVELRCDPISGHTALYWYRQSLGQGPEFLIYFQGTGAADDSGLPNDRFFAVRPEGSVSTLKIQRTERGDSAVYLCASSSSGTANTGELFFGEGSRLTVL.

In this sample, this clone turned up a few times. This CDR3 reads CASSLTGTGRNEQFF. CDR3 coding DNA: TGTGCCAGCAGCTTAACCGGGACAGGGAGGAATGAGCAGTTCTTC. V usage is TRBV7-9 and J usage is TRBJ2-1; 9 positions match TRBD1. The germline V gene has CDR1 SEHNR and CDR2 FQNEAQ (reference sequence). The trim removed 2 bases at V and 7 bases at J, leaving 6 bases unmatched. The CDR3 is made up of 15 amino acids.

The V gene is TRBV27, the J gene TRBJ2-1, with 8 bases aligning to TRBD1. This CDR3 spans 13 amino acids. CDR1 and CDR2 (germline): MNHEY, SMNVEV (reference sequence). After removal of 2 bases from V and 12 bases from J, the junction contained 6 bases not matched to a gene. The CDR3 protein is CASSLMPGTGQFF. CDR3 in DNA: TGTGCCAGCAGTTTAATGCCCGGGACAGGGCAGTTCTTC.

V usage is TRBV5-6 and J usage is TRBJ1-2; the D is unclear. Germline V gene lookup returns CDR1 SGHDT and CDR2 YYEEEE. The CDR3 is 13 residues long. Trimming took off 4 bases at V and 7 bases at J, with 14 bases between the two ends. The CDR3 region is CASSRRRGGGYTF. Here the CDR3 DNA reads TGTGCCAGCAGCCGACGGCGGGGAGGTGGCTACACCTTC.

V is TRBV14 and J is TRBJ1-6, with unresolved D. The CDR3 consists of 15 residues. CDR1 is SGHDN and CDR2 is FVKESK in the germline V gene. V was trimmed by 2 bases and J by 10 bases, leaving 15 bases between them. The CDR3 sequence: CASSQIRSAESPLHF. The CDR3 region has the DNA TGTGCCAGCAGCCAAATCCGGAGCGCCGAGTCACCCCTCCACTTT.

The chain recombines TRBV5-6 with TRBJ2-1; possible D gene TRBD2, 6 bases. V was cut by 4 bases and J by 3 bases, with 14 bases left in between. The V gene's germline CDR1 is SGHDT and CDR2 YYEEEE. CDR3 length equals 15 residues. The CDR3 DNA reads TGTGCCAGCAGCGACCGGACGGGGGTCTACAATGAGCAGTTCTTC. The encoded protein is CASSDRTGVYNEQFF.

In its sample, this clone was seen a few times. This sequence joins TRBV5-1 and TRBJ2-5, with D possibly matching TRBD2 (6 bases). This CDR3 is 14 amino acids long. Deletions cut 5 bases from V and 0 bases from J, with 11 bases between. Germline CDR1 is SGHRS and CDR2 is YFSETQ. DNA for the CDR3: TGCGCCAGCAGGAAGCGGGTGGACCAAGAGACCCAGTACTTC. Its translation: CASRKRVDQETQYF.

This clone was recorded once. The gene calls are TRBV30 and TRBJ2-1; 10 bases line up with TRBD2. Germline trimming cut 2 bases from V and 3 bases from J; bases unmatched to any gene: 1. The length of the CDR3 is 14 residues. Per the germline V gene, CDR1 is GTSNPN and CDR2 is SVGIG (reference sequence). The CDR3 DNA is TGTGCCTGGAGTACTAGCGGGAACTACAATGAGCAGTTCTTC. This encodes CAWSTSGNYNEQFF.

CDR3 bases: TGCGCCAGCAGCTTGGCCTCGACTAGAATCAATGAGCAGTTCTTC. Translating it yields CASSLASTRINEQFF. The rearrangement uses TRBV5-1 and TRBJ2-1; D possibly corresponds to TRBD2 (6 bases). Trimming removed 0 bases from V and 6 bases from J, with 13 bases in between. The CDR3 sequence is 15 residues long. The germline V gene has CDR1 SGHRS and CDR2 YFSETQ.

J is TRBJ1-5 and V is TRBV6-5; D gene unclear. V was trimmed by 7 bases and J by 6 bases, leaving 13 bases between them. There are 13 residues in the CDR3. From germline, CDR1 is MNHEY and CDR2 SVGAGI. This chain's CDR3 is CASKDRGSQPQHF. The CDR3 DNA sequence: TGTGCCAGCAAAGATCGCGGGAGTCAGCCCCAGCATTTT.

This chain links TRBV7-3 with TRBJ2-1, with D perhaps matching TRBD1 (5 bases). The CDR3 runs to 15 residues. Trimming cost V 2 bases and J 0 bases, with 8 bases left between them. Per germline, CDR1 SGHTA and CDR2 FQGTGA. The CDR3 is CASSLFGASYNEQFF. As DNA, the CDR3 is TGTGCCAGCAGCTTATTTGGGGCCTCCTACAATGAGCAGTTCTTC.

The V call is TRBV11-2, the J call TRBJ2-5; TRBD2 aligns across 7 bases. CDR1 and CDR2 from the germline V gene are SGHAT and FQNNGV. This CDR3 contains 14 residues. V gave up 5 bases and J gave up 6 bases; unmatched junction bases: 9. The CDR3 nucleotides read TGTGCCAGCAGCCCAAAGGGGAGGGTGCAGACCCAGTACTTC. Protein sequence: CASSPKGRVQTQYF.

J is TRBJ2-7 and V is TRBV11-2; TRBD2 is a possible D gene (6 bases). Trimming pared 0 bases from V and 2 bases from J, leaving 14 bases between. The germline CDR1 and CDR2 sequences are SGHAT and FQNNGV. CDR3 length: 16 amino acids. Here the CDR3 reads CASSLDFSAGTYEQYF. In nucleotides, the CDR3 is TGTGCCAGCAGCTTAGATTTCTCGGCGGGGACCTACGAGCAGTACTTC.

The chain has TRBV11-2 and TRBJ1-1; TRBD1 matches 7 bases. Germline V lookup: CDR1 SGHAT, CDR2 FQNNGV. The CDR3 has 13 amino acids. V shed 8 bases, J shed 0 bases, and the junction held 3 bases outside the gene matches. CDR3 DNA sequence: TGTGCCAGCCAGGACAGGTTGAACACTGAAGCTTTCTTT. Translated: CASQDRLNTEAFF.